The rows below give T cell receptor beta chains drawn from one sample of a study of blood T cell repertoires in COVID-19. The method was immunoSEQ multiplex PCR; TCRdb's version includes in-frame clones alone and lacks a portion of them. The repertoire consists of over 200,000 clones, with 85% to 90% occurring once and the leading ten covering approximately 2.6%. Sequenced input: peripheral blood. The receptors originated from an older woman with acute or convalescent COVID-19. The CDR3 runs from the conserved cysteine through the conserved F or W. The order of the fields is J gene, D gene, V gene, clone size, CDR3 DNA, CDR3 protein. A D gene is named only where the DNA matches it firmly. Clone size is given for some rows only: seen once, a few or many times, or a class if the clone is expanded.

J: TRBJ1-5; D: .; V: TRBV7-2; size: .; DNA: TGTGCCAGCAGCCTAGGCGGGAGACTAGGCAATCAGCCCCAGCATTTT; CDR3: CASSLGGRLGNQPQHF
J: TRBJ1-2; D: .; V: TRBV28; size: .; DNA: TGTGCCAGCATGTCGGCGTCAGGCTATGGCTACACCTTC; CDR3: CASMSASGYGYTF
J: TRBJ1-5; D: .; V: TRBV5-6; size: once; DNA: TGTGCCAGCAGCTTCTACAGGGGCAATCAGCCCCAGCATTTT; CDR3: CASSFYRGNQPQHF
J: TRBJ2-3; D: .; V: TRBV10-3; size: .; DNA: TGTGCCATCAGCCGTCGAGGATCCGATACGCAGTATTTT; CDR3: CAISRRGSDTQYF
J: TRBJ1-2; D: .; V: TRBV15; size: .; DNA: TGTGCCACCAGCAGACCTATTCCCCGGGACACCTATGGCTACACCTTC; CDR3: CATSRPIPRDTYGYTF
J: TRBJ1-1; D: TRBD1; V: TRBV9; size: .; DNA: TGTGCCAGCAGCGTAGGCGTATCTTCAGGGGGCCGGAACACTGAAGCTTTCTTT; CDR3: CASSVGVSSGGRNTEAFF
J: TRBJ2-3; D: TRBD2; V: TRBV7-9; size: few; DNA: TGTGCCAGCAGCTTAGGCTTAACTAGCGGCTCTAGCACAGATACGCAGTATTTT; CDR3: CASSLGLTSGSSTDTQYF
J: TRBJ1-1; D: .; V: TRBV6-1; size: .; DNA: TGTGCCAGCAAGCGGGCCACTGAAGCTTTCTTT; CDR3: CASKRATEAFF
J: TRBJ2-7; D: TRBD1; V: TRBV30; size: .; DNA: TGTGCCTGGAGGACGACAGGGGGCTACTACGAGCAGTACTTC; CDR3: CAWRTTGGYYEQYF
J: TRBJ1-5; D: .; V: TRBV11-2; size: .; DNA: TGTGCCAGCAGCGTTAATCAGGGTTCCACTGGCAATCAGCCCCAGCATTTT; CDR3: CASSVNQGSTGNQPQHF
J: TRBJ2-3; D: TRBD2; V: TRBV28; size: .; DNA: TGTGCCAGCAGTTTAAGGACTAGCGGGAGAGTAACAGATACGCAGTATTTT; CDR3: CASSLRTSGRVTDTQYF
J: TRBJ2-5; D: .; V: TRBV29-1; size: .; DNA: TGCAGCGTTGCGGGGTCCCAAGAGACCCAGTACTTC; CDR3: CSVAGSQETQYF
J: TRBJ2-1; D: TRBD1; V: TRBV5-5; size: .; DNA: TGTGCCAGCAGCTTGTTCGGGACAGGGAGCCGTGAGCAGTTCTTC; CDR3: CASSLFGTGSREQFF
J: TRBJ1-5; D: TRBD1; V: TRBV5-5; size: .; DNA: TGTGCCAGCAGCCCTAGGACAGGCTTTATTGGCAATCAGCCCCAGCATTTT; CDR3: CASSPRTGFIGNQPQHF
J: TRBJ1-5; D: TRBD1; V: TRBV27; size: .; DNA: TGTGCCAGCGTACCCTACCCAGGGACAGGGAATCAGCCCCAGCATTTT; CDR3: CASVPYPGTGNQPQHF
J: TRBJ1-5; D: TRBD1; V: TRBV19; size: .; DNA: TGTGCCAGCGAGACAGGGGGAAGCAATCAGCCCCAGCATTTT; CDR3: CASETGGSNQPQHF
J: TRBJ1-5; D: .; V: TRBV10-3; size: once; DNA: TGTGCCATCAGTGAAGGGGGGGTTGGCAATCAGCCCCAGCATTTT; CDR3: CAISEGGVGNQPQHF
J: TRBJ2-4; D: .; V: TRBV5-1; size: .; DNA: TGCGCCAGCAGCTTGGCCGACGGACAGAGACGACACTACGGCAAAAACATTCAGTACTTC; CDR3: CASSLADGQRRHYGKNIQYF
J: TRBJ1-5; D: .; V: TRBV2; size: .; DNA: TGTGCCAGCAGTGAAGCCAGGGGAGATCAGCCCCAGCATTTT; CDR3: CASSEARGDQPQHF
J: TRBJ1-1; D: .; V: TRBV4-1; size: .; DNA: TGCGCCAGCAGCCAAGTTGCGTACACTGAAGCTTTCTTT; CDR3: CASSQVAYTEAFF
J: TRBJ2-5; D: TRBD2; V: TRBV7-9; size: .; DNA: TGTGCCAGCAGCTCCGGGGGGACCCGACCCCAAGAGACCCAGTACTTC; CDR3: CASSSGGTRPQETQYF
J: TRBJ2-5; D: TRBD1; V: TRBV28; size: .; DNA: TGTGCCAGCAGTTTCAACAGGGGGAGCGAGACCCAGTACTTC; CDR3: CASSFNRGSETQYF
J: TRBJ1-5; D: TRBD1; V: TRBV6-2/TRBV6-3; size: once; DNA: TGTGCCAGCAGCTCCAGTGCTAGGACAGGGGGTTTTGGTAATCAGCCCCAGCATTTT; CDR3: CASSSSARTGGFGNQPQHF
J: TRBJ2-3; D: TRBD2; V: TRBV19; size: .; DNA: TGTGCCAGTAGTAAAGCGGGGCGCACAGATACGCAGTATTTT; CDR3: CASSKAGRTDTQYF
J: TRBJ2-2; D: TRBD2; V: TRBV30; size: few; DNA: TGTGCCGTTGAAAGACTAGCAGCGAACACCGGGGAGCTGTTTTTT; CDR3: CAVERLAANTGELFF
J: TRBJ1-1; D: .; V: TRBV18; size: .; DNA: TGTGCCAGCTCACCCCCGTCAACCTACGCTGAAGCTTTCTTT; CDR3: CASSPPSTYAEAFF
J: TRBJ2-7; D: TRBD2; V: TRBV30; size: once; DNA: TGTGCCTGGAGAGGGAGCGGGACCTACGAGCAGTACTTC; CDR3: CAWRGSGTYEQYF
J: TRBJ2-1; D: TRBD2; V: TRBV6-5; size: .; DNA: TGTGCCAGCAGTTACTCGATGAATAGCGGGGCCGAGGAGCAGTTCTTC; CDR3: CASSYSMNSGAEEQFF
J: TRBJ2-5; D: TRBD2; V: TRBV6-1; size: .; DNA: TGTGCCAGCAGTGACGTTTCAGAGGGACTAGCGGGAGTAGGAGGGGAGACCCAGTACTTC; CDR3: CASSDVSEGLAGVGGETQYF
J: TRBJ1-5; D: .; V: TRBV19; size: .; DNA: TGTGCCAGTAGTATAGGCGCGGGGATCATCGATCAGCCCCAGCATTTT; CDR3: CASSIGAGIIDQPQHF
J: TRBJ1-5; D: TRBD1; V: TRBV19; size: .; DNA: TGTGCCAGTAGTATCGGGACAGGGGGATGGCCCCAGCATTTT; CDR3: CASSIGTGGWPQHF
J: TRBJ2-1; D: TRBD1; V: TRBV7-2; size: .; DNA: TGTGCCAGCAGACTATCCGGGACAGGGGGCTACAATGAGCAGTTCTTC; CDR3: CASRLSGTGGYNEQFF
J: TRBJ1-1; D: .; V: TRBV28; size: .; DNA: TGTGCCAGCAGGCCACAGCAGAACACTGAAGCTTTCTTT; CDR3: CASRPQQNTEAFF
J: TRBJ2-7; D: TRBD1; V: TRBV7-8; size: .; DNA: TGTGCCAGCAGCTCGGACAGGAAACTCTTCTACGAGCAGTACTTC; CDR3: CASSSDRKLFYEQYF
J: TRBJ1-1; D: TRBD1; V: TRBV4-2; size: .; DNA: TGTGCCAGCAGCCAGCACCGGGACAGGGGAGAAGCTTTCTTT; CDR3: CASSQHRDRGEAFF
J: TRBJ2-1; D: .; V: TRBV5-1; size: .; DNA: TGCGCCAGCAGCTTGGAGGGGCTAAGCTACAATGAGCAGTTCTTC; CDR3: CASSLEGLSYNEQFF
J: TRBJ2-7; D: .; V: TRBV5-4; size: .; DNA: TGTGCCAGCAGCTTGGAAGAGGGCCGCTACGAGCAGTACTTC; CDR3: CASSLEEGRYEQYF
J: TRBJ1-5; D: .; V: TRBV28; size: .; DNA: TGTGCCAGCGGACTGGATAGCAATCAGCCCCAGCATTTT; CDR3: CASGLDSNQPQHF
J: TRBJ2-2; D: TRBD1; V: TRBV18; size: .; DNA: TGTGCCAGCTCACCAATGGGACAGACGAACACCGGGGAGCTGTTTTTT; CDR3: CASSPMGQTNTGELFF
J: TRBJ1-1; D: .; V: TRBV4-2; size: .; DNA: TGTGCCAGCAGCCATCAATTAAGCACTGACATGAACACTGAAGCTTTCTTT; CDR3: CASSHQLSTDMNTEAFF